This entry lists 25 T cell receptor beta chains sequenced from one sample in a study of vaccination effects on CD4 cells after COVID-19. The assay was immunoSEQ multiplex PCR, and TCRdb's table has in-frame clones only and misses some. The repertoire holds about 28,000 clones, with more than 60% as singletons. Sequencing followed a ViraFEST assay step that expanded antigen-specific CD4+ T cells with viral peptide pools. The culture ran for approximately 10 days, and then CD4+ T cells were isolated. Everyone in the study got two shots of either the BNT162b2 or mRNA-1273 vaccine. Antigens of these TCRs are unknown. The sequencing here drew on CD4+ T cells from PBMCs cultured with HCoV-NL63 spike peptides, taken after COVID-19 vaccination. The receptors here all came from a human donor who received a COVID-19 vaccine.

The V gene is TRBV5-1, the J gene TRBJ1-4; D may be TRBD1 (5 bases). This CDR3 contains 13 residues. Germline CDR1 SGHRS, CDR2 YFSETQ. V was clipped by 4 bases and J by 7 bases, with 11 bases between them. CDR3 in DNA: TGCGCCAGCAGCACCGGGACGGCTGAAAAACTGTTTTTT. It translates to CASSTGTAEKLFF.

V usage is TRBV6-5 and J usage is TRBJ1-2, with TRBD1 as a possible D gene (5 bases). The CDR3 totals 13 residues. CDR1 and CDR2 (germline): MNHEY, SVGAGI. Trimming left V 7 bases short and J 8 bases short, with 17 bases between. This CDR3 reads CASTPGGVKGYTF. The CDR3 DNA follows: TGTGCCAGCACCCCGGGGGGGGTTAAGGGCTACACCTTC.

This rearrangement joins TRBV9 to TRBJ2-4; perhaps TRBD2 as D (5 bases). Trimming shortened V by 3 bases and J by 7 bases, and 14 bases separated the two germline ends. The CDR3 consists of 14 residues. In germline, CDR1 is SGDLS, CDR2 YYNGEE. Here the CDR3 reads CASSAGSLENIQYF. CDR3 DNA sequence: TGTGCCAGCAGCGCTGGGAGCCTCGAGAACATTCAGTACTTC.

V gene TRBV7-9 combines with J gene TRBJ1-2; tentative D call: TRBD1 (6 bases). Between the trimmed V and J ends, which lost 2 bases and 5 bases, there was a span of 15 bases. Germline CDR1 reads SEHNR; CDR2 reads FQNEAQ (reference sequence). The CDR3 runs to 15 residues. The CDR3 DNA is TGTGCCAGCAGCTTATTGGCAGGAGGGGGGTATGGCTACACCTTC. It specifies CASSLLAGGGYGYTF.

J is TRBJ1-3 and V is TRBV2, with TRBD1 matching 7 bases. Germline V lookup: CDR1 SNHLY, CDR2 FYNNEI. Germline trimming cut 6 bases from V and 0 bases from J; bases unmatched to any gene: 5. CDR3 length: 15 amino acids. CDR3 amino acids: CASSWDSLSGNTIYF. In DNA, the CDR3 is TGTGCCAGCAGCTGGGACAGCCTCTCTGGAAACACCATATATTTT.

The rearrangement uses TRBV11-2 and TRBJ1-1, with 7 bases lining up with TRBD1. The junction had 9 bases not matched to a gene; V was cut back by 1 base and J by 4 bases. Germline V lookup: CDR1 SGHAT, CDR2 FQNNGV. The CDR3 length is 16 residues. The DNA of the CDR3 is TGTGCCAGCAGCTTAGTGTTTACAGGGGTGCTCACTGAAGCTTTCTTT. Translating gives CASSLVFTGVLTEAFF.

The chain joins TRBV7-2 to TRBJ2-7; the D gene could be TRBD1 or TRBD2 (5 bases each). V was trimmed by 5 bases and J by 2 bases, leaving 13 bases between them. The germline V gene has CDR1 SGHTA and CDR2 FQGNSA. CDR3 size: 14 residues. The CDR3 nucleotides are TGTGCCAGCAGCGCGAATGGGGGTCCCTACGAGCAGTACTTC. This sequence encodes CASSANGGPYEQYF.

The chain joins TRBV6-5 to TRBJ2-1, with unresolved D. The CDR3 consists of 15 residues. Germline lookup yields CDR1 MNHEY and CDR2 SVGAGI. V was pared by 8 bases and J by 0 bases, with 14 bases between. CDR3 loop: CASRLTESSYNEQFF. Here the CDR3 DNA reads TGTGCCAGCCGGCTCACTGAAAGCTCCTACAATGAGCAGTTCTTC.

This chain connects TRBV18 to TRBJ1-2; D not resolved. With 3 bases removed from V and 2 bases from J, the gap between germline ends came to 22 bases. The CDR3 consists of 18 residues. Germline loops: CDR1 KGHSH, CDR2 LQKENI. In DNA, the CDR3 is TGTGCCAGCTCACCTACTGGCCAGGTCCGTGGGGTGAACTATGGCTACACCTTC. Protein product: CASSPTGQVRGVNYGYTF.

V and J are TRBV24-1 and TRBJ2-7; D may correspond to TRBD1 or TRBD2 (5 bases each). Trimming shortened V by 11 bases and J by 4 bases, and 17 bases separated the two germline ends. Germline CDR1 reads KGHDR; CDR2 reads SFDVKD. The CDR3 runs to 13 residues. The CDR3 sequence is CANCRDEEYEQYF. CDR3 in DNA: TGTGCCAATTGCAGGGACGAAGAATACGAGCAGTACTTC.

The rearrangement uses TRBV3-1 (or the pseudogene TRBV3-2) and TRBJ2-1; 7 bases fit TRBD2. J was trimmed by 8 bases and V by 4 bases; bases with no gene match: 5. This CDR3 contains 13 residues. Germline-derived CDR1 and CDR2 are LGHDT and YNNKEL (reference sequence). The DNA for the CDR3 is TGTGCCAGCAGCCGGACTAGTAGCGATGAGCAGTTCTTC. It codes for CASSRTSSDEQFF.

This chain links TRBV6-1 with TRBJ1-2; no clear D. Germline CDR1 reads MNHNS; CDR2 reads SASEGT. The germline V and J ends were trimmed by 2 bases and 4 bases, with 5 bases remaining between them. The CDR3 has 12 amino acids. The CDR3 reads CASSERVYGYTF. The CDR3 coding sequence is TGTGCCAGCAGTGAACGGGTCTATGGCTACACCTTC.

The chain is built from TRBV19 and TRBJ2-3, with D possibly matching TRBD1 (6 bases). The CDR3 is 17 amino acids. Trimming stripped 2 bases from V and 6 bases from J, with 21 bases between. Per the germline V gene, CDR1 is LNHDA and CDR2 is SQIVND (reference sequence). The CDR3 is CASSISAIGQPVDTQYF. The CDR3 DNA is TGTGCCAGTAGTATATCCGCGATCGGACAGCCGGTTGATACGCAGTATTTT.

J is TRBJ1-1 and V is TRBV5-4; 9 nucleotides match TRBD1. Trimming took 4 bases from V and 6 from J; bases not matched to a gene: 7. The V gene's germline CDR1 is SGHNT and CDR2 YYREEE (reference sequence). This CDR3 has 14 residues. The CDR3 DNA follows: TGTGCCAGCAGCCAACAGGGGGCTGGGGCTGAAGCTTTCTTT. Translated: CASSQQGAGAEAFF. The full variable domain, its missing parts supplied by reference TRBV5-4 and TRBJ1-1, is ETGVTQSPTHLIKTRGQQVTLRCSSQSGHNTVSWYQQALGQGPQFIFQYYREEENGRGNFPPRFSGLQFPNYSSELNVNALELDDSALYLCASSQQGAGAEAFFGQGTRLTVV.

The V gene is TRBV18, the J gene TRBJ2-5; D tentatively reads TRBD1 or TRBD2 (5 bases each). The CDR3 consists of 15 residues. V lost 3 bases, J lost 5 bases, and 16 bases lay in between. Germline CDR1 is KGHSH and CDR2 is LQKENI. This chain's CDR3 is CASSPPGASLETQYF. The DNA for the CDR3 is TGTGCCAGCTCACCGCCCGGGGCTAGCTTGGAGACCCAGTACTTC.

The chain couples TRBV10-3 to TRBJ2-5, with 8 bases aligning to TRBD2. The length of the CDR3 is 14 residues. V lost 5 bases, J lost 2 bases, and 4 bases stayed unmatched. Germline V gene lookup returns CDR1 ENHRY and CDR2 SYGVKD. In DNA form, the CDR3 reads TGTGCCATCAGTCCCAGCGGGAGACAAGAGACCCAGTACTTC. It encodes CAISPSGRQETQYF.

The chain joins TRBV10-3 to TRBJ2-7; 7 bases agree with TRBD2. CDR1 and CDR2 (germline): ENHRY, SYGVKD. This CDR3 is 14 amino acids long. J lost 0 bases, V lost 10 bases, and 9 bases had no gene match. Here the CDR3 DNA reads TGTGCCACCTGGGCAGCGGGGAACTCCTACGAGCAGTACTTC. Translating gives CATWAAGNSYEQYF.

In DNA form, the CDR3 reads TGTGCCAGCAGTGGGGCAGGGAACACTGAAGCTTTCTTT. This encodes CASSGAGNTEAFF. V usage is TRBV6-4 and J usage is TRBJ1-1; D not certain. Trimming pared 4 bases from V and 1 base from J, leaving 7 bases between. Germline V lookup: CDR1 MRHNA, CDR2 SNTAGT. The CDR3 loop spans 13 amino acids.

The rearrangement joins TRBV10-3 to TRBJ1-5, with 8 positions matching TRBD1. Trimming cost V 4 bases and J 4 bases; bases outside gene matches: 12. Germline CDR1 ENHRY, CDR2 SYGVKD. This CDR3 contains 17 residues. The chain's CDR3 is CAISASMAQGANQPQHF. The CDR3 DNA sequence: TGTGCCATCAGTGCTTCCATGGCCCAGGGGGCGAATCAGCCCCAGCATTTT.

This clone was detected a few times. The V and J genes are TRBV12-5 and TRBJ2-7, with a tentative D call TRBD1 (5 bases). The germline gives CDR1 LGHNT, CDR2 FRNRAP. V dropped 4 bases and J dropped 4 bases, with 8 bases sitting between them. The CDR3 runs 12 residues. The CDR3 region has the DNA TGTGCTAGTGGTTCACAGGAGTACGAGCAGTACTTC. Protein product: CASGSQEYEQYF.

The rearrangement uses TRBV7-9 and TRBJ2-7; the D gene is possibly TRBD2 (6 bases). The CDR3 has 13 residues. Per germline, CDR1 SEHNR and CDR2 FQNEAQ (reference sequence). V was clipped by 1 base and J by 7 bases, with 11 bases between them. CDR3 residues: CASSLVGGNEQYF. In DNA form, the CDR3 reads TGTGCCAGCAGCTTAGTCGGAGGGAATGAGCAGTACTTC.

V usage is TRBV19 and J usage is TRBJ1-5, with TRBD1 as a possible D gene (5 bases). Looked up from germline, CDR1 is LNHDA and CDR2 is SQIVND (reference sequence). Trimming stripped 11 bases from V and 7 bases from J, with 27 bases between. The CDR3 is made up of 16 amino acids. For the CDR3, the DNA is TGTGCCTCCAGTAGATCGGGAGGGGAAGGAAGACAGCCCCAGCATTTT. This codes for CASSRSGGEGRQPQHF. The whole variable domain, remainder taken from reference TRBV19 and TRBJ1-5, is DGGITQSPKYLFRKEGQNVTLSCEQNLNHDAMYWYRQDPGQGLRLIYYSQIVNDFQKGDIAEGYSVSREKKESFPLTVTSAQKNPTAFYLCASSRSGGEGRQPQHFGDGTRLSIL.

The V call is TRBV6-5, the J call TRBJ2-7; no reliable D call. The CDR3 covers 15 residues. Germline V CDR1 and CDR2: MNHEY, SVGAGI. The ends were cut back, 0 bases at V and 4 bases at J, with 13 bases in the middle. The CDR3, as DNA: TGTGCCAGCAGTTACTCGAGTGACATGGGATACGAGCAGTACTTC. Translation gives CASSYSSDMGYEQYF.

The genes are TRBV20-1 and TRBJ1-1; perhaps TRBD1 as D (5 bases). There are 11 residues in the CDR3. Germline V CDR1 and CDR2: DFQATT, SNEGSKA (reference sequence). Trimming cost V 6 bases and J 3 bases, with 8 bases left between them. The CDR3 reads CSARGDTEAFF. CDR3 nucleotide sequence: TGCAGTGCCCGGGGGGACACTGAAGCTTTCTTT.

CDR3 residues: CASSPSRETQYF. In nucleotides, the CDR3 is TGTGCCAGCTCACCTAGCCGGGAGACCCAGTACTTC. The chain links TRBV18 to TRBJ2-5; D is undetermined. Per the germline V gene, CDR1 is KGHSH and CDR2 is LQKENI. The V and J ends lost 3 bases and 5 bases respectively, with 7 bases between them. The CDR3 contains 12 residues.